This T cell receptor (beta chain) stems from a study of T cell repertoires in cytomegalovirus infection. Overall study context: Recently identified HLA-C-restricted CMV epitopes were among the peptides used. Findings of the study overall: Within the response measured ex vivo, HLA-C-restricted CMV-specific TCR beta clonotypes were dominant.

This clonotype was counted between two and nine times. The antigen remains undetermined. An end of the junction differs from the germline gene, which may be a read error. The CDR3 has 11 amino acids. Germline V gives CDR1 SEHNR, CDR2 FQNEAQ (reference sequence). TCRdb reprocessed the reads via MiXCR and lists one record per CDR3 protein. In the table there are 110,000 or so distinct CDR3 sequences, under 35% of which are singletons. The rearrangement links TRBV7-9 to TRBJ2-7; 7 nucleotides agree with TRBD1. The sequences come from CD8+ T cells from cultured PBMCs, collected from culture after CMV antigen stimulation. The clonotype was recovered from a human donor in good health (CMV status not recorded). Some clones in this sample may be carry-over from other donors' samples. The CDR3 nucleotides read TGTGCCAGCAGCTCAGGGACAGTGGGGAACTTC. Protein: CASSSGTVGNF.